The 17 T cell receptor beta chains below come from one sample, sequenced in a study of OX40 agonist ivuxolimab in advanced cancers. Libraries were built with the immunoSEQ multiplex PCR assay. TCRdb stores this immuneACCESS table with in-frame sequences only. Part of the clones is absent; in the studies checked, under half of the shortfall reflects unresolved V genes, and no reason is known for the rest. The sample table holds approximately 76,000 clones, of which roughly 93% were seen once. The ten largest clones add up to less than 7% of the sample. Source: CD4+ or CD8+ T cells sorted from blood, taken in a trial of the OX40 agonist ivuxolimab. The receptors derive from an adult with an advanced solid tumor such as melanoma, head and neck, liver or kidney cancer.

This clone was recorded only once. The rearrangement uses TRBV28 and TRBJ2-7, with TRBD1 matching over 8 bases. The CDR3 runs to 15 residues. Germline lookup yields CDR1 MDHEN and CDR2 SYDVKM. The ends lost 4 bases at V and 3 bases at J; junction bases unmatched: 8. CDR3 sequence reads: CASSSTGQGHYEQYF. Written as DNA, the CDR3 is TGTGCCAGCAGTTCGACAGGACAGGGCCACTACGAGCAGTACTTC. The whole variable domain, filled in from reference TRBV28 and TRBJ2-7, reads DVKVTQSSRYLVKRTGEKVFLECVQDMDHENMFWYRQDPGLGLRLIYFSYDVKMKEKGDIPEGYSVSREKKERFSLILESASTNQTSMYLCASSSTGQGHYEQYFGPGTRLTVT.

The V and J genes are TRBV29-1 and TRBJ2-5; 9 bases map to TRBD1. There are 18 residues in the CDR3. CDR1 SQVTM and CDR2 ANQGSEA come from the germline V gene. The trim removed 0 bases at V and 2 bases at J, leaving 13 bases unmatched. CDR3 in amino acids: CSVEDLELGQGLQETQYF. Written as DNA, the CDR3 is TGCAGCGTTGAAGATCTGGAGCTGGGACAGGGTCTTCAAGAGACCCAGTACTTC.

The V gene is TRBV7-6, the J gene TRBJ2-5; 12 nucleotides agree with TRBD1. The CDR3 contains 15 residues. V lost 5 bases, J lost 5 bases, and 6 bases stayed unmatched. Per the germline V gene, CDR1 is SGHVS and CDR2 is FNYEAQ. CDR3 residues: CASSPGQGAGETQYF. The CDR3 DNA follows: TGTGCCAGCAGCCCGGGACAGGGGGCAGGGGAGACCCAGTACTTC.

V is TRBV28 and J is TRBJ1-6; D call uncertain. CDR3 length: 16 amino acids. Germline-derived CDR1 and CDR2 are MDHEN and SYDVKM. Deletions cut 5 bases from V and 0 bases from J, with 11 bases between. This CDR3 reads CASSPTPFSYNSPLHF. In DNA form, the CDR3 reads TGTGCCAGCAGTCCAACACCCTTCTCCTATAATTCACCCCTCCACTTT.

This clone was observed once. The rearrangement uses TRBV2 and TRBJ2-7; D is ambiguous. The CDR3 runs 14 residues. The V and J ends lost 3 bases and 2 bases respectively, with 11 bases between them. Germline loops: CDR1 SNHLY, CDR2 FYNNEI. CDR3 sequence reads: CASSDFHFPYEQYF. CDR3 sequence (DNA): TGTGCCAGCAGTGATTTCCACTTCCCCTACGAGCAGTACTTC. Full variable domain (outside the CDR3, taken from reference TRBV2 and TRBJ2-7): EPEVTQTPSHQVTQMGQEVILRCVPISNHLYFYWYRQILGQKVEFLVSFYNNEISEKSEIFDDQFSVERPDGSNFTLKIRSTKLEDSAMYFCASSDFHFPYEQYFGPGTRLTVT.

V is TRBV9 and J is TRBJ2-1; 8 bases match TRBD1. CDR1 and CDR2 (germline): SGDLS, YYNGEE. J lost 9 bases, V lost 4 bases, and 15 bases had no gene match. The CDR3 is 16 residues long. CDR3 residues: CASSLGGQGAHPEQFF. CDR3 in DNA: TGTGCCAGCAGCTTGGGTGGGCAGGGGGCGCATCCTGAGCAGTTCTTC.

The V gene is TRBV5-6, the J gene TRBJ1-2; 8 positions agree with TRBD1. CDR1 is SGHDT, CDR2 YYEEEE, per germline. V lost 0 bases to trimming and J lost 4 bases; unmatched junction nucleotides: 5. There are 15 residues in the CDR3. CDR3 coding DNA: TGTGCCAGCAGCTTGGGACAGGGGATTGTCTATGGCTACACCTTC. It codes for CASSLGQGIVYGYTF.

About this clone: The same CDR3 can be traced to other DNA sequences in this sample. The chain couples TRBV29-1 to TRBJ1-1; tentative D call: TRBD1 (6 bases). V shed 1 base and J shed 4 bases, with 10 bases lying between them. The CDR3 contains 13 residues. The germline CDR1 and CDR2 sequences are SQVTM and ANQGSEA. The CDR3 sequence is CSVEGQGTTEAFF. CDR3 sequence (DNA): TGCAGCGTTGAAGGGCAGGGGACCACTGAAGCTTTCTTT.

The CDR3 loop is CASSPTRRTGGVDEAFF. The DNA of the CDR3 is TGTGCCAGCAGCCCAACCCGCCGAACAGGGGGCGTCGATGAAGCTTTCTTT. The V gene is TRBV9, the J gene TRBJ1-1; TRBD1 aligns across 9 bases. The germline V gene encodes CDR1 SGDLS and CDR2 YYNGEE. The CDR3 contains 17 residues. After removal of 4 bases from V and 7 bases from J, the junction contained 17 bases not matched to a gene. Based on the CDR3 plus reference TRBV9 and TRBJ1-1, the full variable domain is DSGVTQTPKHLITATGQRVTLRCSPRSGDLSVYWYQQSLDQGLQFLIQYYNGEERAKGNILERFSAQQFPDLHSELNLSSLELGDSALYFCASSPTRRTGGVDEAFFGQGTRLTVV.

The chain employs TRBV11-2 and TRBJ2-1; 8 nucleotides match TRBD1. CDR1 is SGHAT, CDR2 FQNNGV, per germline. The CDR3 consists of 16 residues. The V and J ends lost 5 bases and 3 bases, in that order; junction bases with no gene match: 9. CDR3: CASSNDRGNGYNEQFF. The CDR3 DNA reads as TGTGCCAGCAGCAACGACAGGGGAAATGGCTACAATGAGCAGTTCTTC.

The J gene is TRBJ2-3, the V gene TRBV5-6; unclear D gene. The V end was cut by 3 bases, the J end by 2 bases, with 7 bases between. From germline, CDR1 is SGHDT and CDR2 YYEEEE. The CDR3 spans 13 residues. The CDR3 here is CASSSKNTDTQYF. DNA for the CDR3: TGTGCCAGCAGCTCGAAGAACACAGATACGCAGTATTTT.

This clone was seen once. The chain couples TRBV6-5 to TRBJ1-5; a weak D match, TRBD1 (5 bases). The germline V gene encodes CDR1 MNHEY and CDR2 SVGAGI. The CDR3 consists of 15 residues. V lost 3 bases and J lost 5, with 14 bases in between. DNA of the CDR3: TGTGCCAGCAGTTATCGGCTCGGGGCGGATCAGCCCCAGCATTTT. The encoded protein is CASSYRLGADQPQHF.

The chain has TRBV27 and TRBJ2-3; D tentatively fits TRBD1 or TRBD2 (5 bases each). Trimming shortened V by 8 bases and J by 3 bases, and 12 bases separated the two germline ends. The germline CDR1 and CDR2 sequences are MNHEY and SMNVEV (reference sequence). The CDR3 covers 13 residues. CDR3 loop: CASGTRGTDTQYF. The DNA for the CDR3 is TGTGCCAGCGGAACGAGGGGAACAGATACGCAGTATTTT.

The genes are TRBV10-1 and TRBJ1-2, with TRBD1 as a possible D gene (6 bases). The CDR3 covers 13 residues. V was cut by 4 bases and J by 1 base, with 7 bases left in between. Germline V gene data show CDR1 as WNHNN and CDR2 as SYGVQD (reference sequence). CDR3 residues: CASSADSNYGYTF. In DNA form, the CDR3 reads TGCGCCAGCAGTGCGGACAGTAACTATGGCTACACCTTC.

V is TRBV10-2 and J is TRBJ2-7; perhaps TRBD2 as D (6 bases). The CDR3 contains 13 residues. Germline lookup yields CDR1 WSHSY and CDR2 SAAADI. Trimming removed 7 bases at V and 2 bases at J, with 12 bases between. The CDR3 sequence is CASTGVNTYEQYF. The CDR3 region has the DNA TGCGCCAGCACGGGGGTGAACACCTACGAGCAGTACTTC.

In DNA, the CDR3 is TGTGCCAGCAGCCCAGGACGGGTACCCCAGTACTTC. Its translation is CASSPGRVPQYF. The chain has TRBV6-6 and TRBJ2-5; no clear D. The V gene's germline CDR1 is MNHNY and CDR2 SVGAGI (reference sequence). The CDR3 length is 12 residues. Trimming took off 6 bases at V and 9 bases at J, with 14 bases between the two ends.

The chain recombines TRBV29-1 with TRBJ2-5; TRBD2 might be the D (5 bases). Trimming cost V 2 bases and J 8 bases, with 21 bases left between them. This CDR3 is built from 15 residues. Germline-derived CDR1 and CDR2 are SQVTM and ANQGSEA. Here the CDR3 reads CSVEFPGGPRNTQYF. CDR3 in DNA: TGCAGCGTTGAATTTCCAGGAGGCCCTCGAAATACCCAGTACTTC.